These T cell receptor beta chains were read from a single sample in a study of blood T cells in healthy people across ages. TCRdb redid the calling of the 5' RACE reads with MiXCR, one entry per CDR3 protein. The data show about 830,000 distinct CDR3 sequences, around two thirds seen once. Sequenced material: blood. The receptors stem from a man aged 25 to 40 in good health. Each CDR3 is given with its conserved first and last residue. D genes are given only for firm matches. Expanded clones get a size class; other rows say once, few or many, or leave the size out.

J,size,D,V,DNA,CDR3
TRBJ1-2,-,TRBD1,TRBV13,TGTGCCAGCAGGGGACCGGGACAGGACTATGGCTACACCTTC,CASRGPGQDYGYTF
TRBJ2-5,-,-,TRBV6-5,TGTGCCAGCAGCACTTCCACATCGGAGACCCAGTACTTC,CASSTSTSETQYF
TRBJ1-5,few,-,TRBV20-1,TGCAGTGCTACAGGATTAAGGGGCAATCAGCCCCAGCATTTT,CSATGLRGNQPQHF
TRBJ2-7,few,-,TRBV5-1,TGCGCCAGCAGCCTATCGGTAAGGGCCGAGCAGTACTTC,CASSLSVRAEQYF
TRBJ2-5,-,-,TRBV6-5,TGTGCCAGCAGTTACGACCCGCGGGATGCCCAAGAGACCCAGTACTTC,CASSYDPRDAQETQYF
TRBJ2-1,few,TRBD1,TRBV7-2,TGTGCCAGCAGCGAACAGGGGAGCTCCTACAATGAGCAGTTCTTC,CASSEQGSSYNEQFF
TRBJ1-2,few,-,TRBV19,TGTGCCAGTAGTCGGAACTATGGCTACACCTTC,CASSRNYGYTF
TRBJ1-1,-,-,TRBV5-6,TGTGCCAGCAGCACGGGACGTATCGCTTTCTTT,CASSTGRIAFF
TRBJ1-6,-,TRBD1,TRBV6-6,TGTGCCAGCACCCTAGGGGGACAGGCACAGGATTCACCCCTCCACTTT,CASTLGGQAQDSPLHF
TRBJ2-1,few,-,TRBV20-1,TGCAGTGCTAGAGATCCCAGGGAGACCTACAATGAGCAGTTCTTC,CSARDPRETYNEQFF
TRBJ2-1,-,-,TRBV7-2,TGTGCCAGCAGCCTCCAACAGGGACCCTACAATGAGCAGTTCTTC,CASSLQQGPYNEQFF
TRBJ2-1,few,-,TRBV12-3/TRBV12-4,TGTGCCAGCAGCCCAGGGGGGGTTCTAAGCTCCTACAATGAGCAGTTCTTC,CASSPGGVLSSYNEQFF
TRBJ1-1,-,-,TRBV11-2,TGTGCCAGCAGCTTAAATGGCAGGGACACTGAAGCTTTCTTT,CASSLNGRDTEAFF
TRBJ2-3,once,TRBD2,TRBV7-2,TGTGCCAGCAGCTTATGGCGGGGGGACCTCTCAGATACGCAGTATTTT,CASSLWRGDLSDTQYF
TRBJ2-5,-,TRBD2,TRBV28,TGTGCCAGCAGTTCGTTGCGGGGGGACAATGAGCAGTACTTC,CASSSLRGDNEQYF
TRBJ2-1,-,-,TRBV7-3,TGTGTCAGCAGCGATAGGGTGGGTGAGCAGTTCTTC,CVSSDRVGEQFF
TRBJ2-5,once,-,TRBV20-1,TGCAGTGCTAGGACCCGCCAAGAGACCCAGTACTTC,CSARTRQETQYF
TRBJ2-4,-,-,TRBV6-1,TGTGCCAGCAGGATTTCGGGACGGATAGCCAAAAACATTCAGTACTTC,CASRISGRIAKNIQYF
TRBJ2-5,few,TRBD1,TRBV4-3,TGCGCCAGCAGCCAAGAAACGGGACAGTCCCAAGAGACCCAGTACTTC,CASSQETGQSQETQYF
TRBJ2-3,-,-,TRBV7-3,TGTGCCAGCAGCCCGACTATCCCATCTAGCACAGATACGCAGTATTTT,CASSPTIPSSTDTQYF
TRBJ1-5,-,-,TRBV29-1,TGCAGCGTTGCCGAAAATAGCAATCAGCCCCAGCATTTT,CSVAENSNQPQHF
TRBJ2-7,-,-,TRBV12-3/TRBV12-4,TGTGCCAGCAGTCCAGGGGGGGTAGGCTACGAGCAGTACTTC,CASSPGGVGYEQYF
TRBJ2-7,-,-,TRBV3-1,TGTGCCAGCAGCCCTGGTTACTCGGGGTCCAACGAGCAGTACTTC,CASSPGYSGSNEQYF
TRBJ2-7,-,-,TRBV28,TGTGCCAGCAGCCCACCTCGGGACGGCGATGAGCAGTACTTC,CASSPPRDGDEQYF
TRBJ2-5,-,-,TRBV7-2,TGTGCCAGCAGACCCGGGGACCCCTGGACCCAGTACTTC,CASRPGDPWTQYF
TRBJ2-5,few,-,TRBV7-2,TGTGCCAGCAGCTTACAGCGGAAAGAGACCCAGTACTTC,CASSLQRKETQYF